This TCR beta chain was retrieved from a study of cytomegalovirus exposure and HLA in healthy donors. The CDR3 runs 13 residues. Germline V gene lookup returns CDR1 MNHNS and CDR2 SASEGT. Trimming removed 4 bases from V and 0 bases from J, with 5 bases in between. The PCR had 60 Vbeta and 13 Jbeta primers. Data came from immunoSEQ multiplex PCR; TCRdb stores just in-frame clones and leaves some out. The sample lists around 97,000 clones, approximately 70% occurring once. The J gene is TRBJ2-3, the V gene TRBV6-1; unclear D gene. The origin of this receptor is a man in his forties in good health and CMV-seronegative. Sequences were obtained from PBMCs. CDR3 region: CASSALSTDTQYF. CDR3 coding DNA: TGTGCCAGCAGTGCTCTTAGCACAGATACGCAGTATTTT.